The source of this TCR beta chain is a study of shared clonotypes between healthy human individuals. Across the study: Aged between 18 and 49, the donors were a couple of women and three men. Findings of the study overall: Sharing of clonotypes among donors was expected to vary with sequencing depth.

Sequencing used immunoSEQ multiplex PCR; TCRdb keeps in-frame clones, though not all of them. The sample contains hundreds of thousands of clones, roughly 79% of which appear only once. This CDR3 comprises 15 residues. J gave up 3 bases and V 1 base, and 2 bases lay outside the gene matches. The germline V gene encodes CDR1 SGHVS and CDR2 FNYEAQ. About this clone itself: Its antigen is unknown.

With unsorted samples, genomic DNA was obtained from tens of millions of PBMCs. The sample taken for sequencing was PBMCs. This receptor was obtained from a woman between 40 and 50 years old in good health. Some clones in this sample may be carry-over from other donors' samples. The gene calls are TRBV7-6 and TRBJ1-3, with 8 bases identical to TRBD1. The DNA of the CDR3 is TGTGCCAGCAGCTTAGGGACAGGGAATGGAAACACCATATATTTT. Protein product: CASSLGTGNGNTIYF.